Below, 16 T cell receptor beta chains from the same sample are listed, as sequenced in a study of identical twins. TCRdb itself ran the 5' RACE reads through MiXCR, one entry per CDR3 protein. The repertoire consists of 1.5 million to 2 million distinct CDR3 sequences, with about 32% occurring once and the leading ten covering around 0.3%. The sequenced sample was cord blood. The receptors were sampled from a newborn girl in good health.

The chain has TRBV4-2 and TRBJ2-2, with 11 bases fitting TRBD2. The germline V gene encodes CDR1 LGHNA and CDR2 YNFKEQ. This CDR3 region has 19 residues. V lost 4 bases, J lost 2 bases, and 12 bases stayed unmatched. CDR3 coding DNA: TGTGCCAGCAGCCTCCTCCCACCTAGCGGGGGGAGTAACACCGGGGAGCTGTTTTTT. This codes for CASSLLPPSGGSNTGELFF.

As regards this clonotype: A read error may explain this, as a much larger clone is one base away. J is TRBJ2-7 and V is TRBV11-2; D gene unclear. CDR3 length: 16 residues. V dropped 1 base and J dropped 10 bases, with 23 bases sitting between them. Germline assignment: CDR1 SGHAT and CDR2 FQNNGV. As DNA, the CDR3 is TGTGCCAGCAGCTTAGCAACGGCTACCTTCCAAGAGGCCCAGTACTTC. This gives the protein CASSLATATFQEAQYF.

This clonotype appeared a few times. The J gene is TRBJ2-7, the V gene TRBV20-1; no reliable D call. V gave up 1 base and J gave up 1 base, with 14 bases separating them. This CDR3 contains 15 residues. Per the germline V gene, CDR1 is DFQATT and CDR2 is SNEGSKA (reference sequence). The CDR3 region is CSARGEILASYEQYF. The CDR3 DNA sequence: TGCAGTGCTAGAGGGGAAATTCTGGCATCCTACGAGCAGTACTTC.

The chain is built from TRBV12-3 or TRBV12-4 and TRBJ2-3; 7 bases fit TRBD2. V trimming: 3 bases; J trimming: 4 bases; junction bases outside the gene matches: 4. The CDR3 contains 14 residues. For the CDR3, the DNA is TGTGCCAGCAGTTTCACGGGAGGCGCAGATACGCAGTATTTT. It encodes CASSFTGGADTQYF.

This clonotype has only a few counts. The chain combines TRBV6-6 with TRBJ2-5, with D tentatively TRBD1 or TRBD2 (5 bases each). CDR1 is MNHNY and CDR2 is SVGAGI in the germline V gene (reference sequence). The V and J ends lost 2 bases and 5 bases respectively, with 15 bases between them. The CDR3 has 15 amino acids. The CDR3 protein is CASSYGRGLRETQYF. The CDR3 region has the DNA TGTGCCAGCAGTTACGGTCGGGGCCTGCGGGAGACCCAGTACTTC.

The CDR3 region has the DNA TGTGCCAGCAGCATATGGGGCACTATCTCCCAAGAGACCCAGTACTTC. As protein: CASSIWGTISQETQYF. V is TRBV21-1 and J is TRBJ2-5; the tabulated D call, TRBD1, remains unverified against the DNA. TRBV21-1 is tagged as a pseudogene. This CDR3 is 16 amino acids long.

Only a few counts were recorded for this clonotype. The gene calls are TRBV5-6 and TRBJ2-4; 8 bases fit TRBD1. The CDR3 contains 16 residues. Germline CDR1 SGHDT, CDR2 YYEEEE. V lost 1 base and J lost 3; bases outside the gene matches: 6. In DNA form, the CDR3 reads TGTGCCAGCAGCTTGACAGGGGGACCTCTCAAAAACATTCAGTACTTC. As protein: CASSLTGGPLKNIQYF.

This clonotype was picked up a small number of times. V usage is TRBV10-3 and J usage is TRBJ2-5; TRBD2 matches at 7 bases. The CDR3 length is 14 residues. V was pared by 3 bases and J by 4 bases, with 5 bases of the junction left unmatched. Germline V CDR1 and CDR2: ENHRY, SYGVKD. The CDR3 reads CAISDPKRGETQYF. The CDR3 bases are TGTGCCATCAGTGACCCGAAGCGGGGAGAGACCCAGTACTTC.

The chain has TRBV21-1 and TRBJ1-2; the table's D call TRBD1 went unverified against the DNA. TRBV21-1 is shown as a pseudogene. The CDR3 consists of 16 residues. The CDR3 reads CASSKSGGPVNYGYTF. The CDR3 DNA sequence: TGTGCCAGCAGCAAATCAGGGGGCCCCGTTAACTATGGCTACACCTTC.

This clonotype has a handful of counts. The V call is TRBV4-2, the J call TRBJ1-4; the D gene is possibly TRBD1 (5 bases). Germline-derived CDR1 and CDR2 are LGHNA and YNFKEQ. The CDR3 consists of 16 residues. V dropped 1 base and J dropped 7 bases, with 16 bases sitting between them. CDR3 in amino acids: CASSQGGLLLGEKLFF. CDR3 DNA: TGTGCCAGCAGCCAAGGGGGACTCCTCCTAGGTGAAAAACTGTTTTTT.

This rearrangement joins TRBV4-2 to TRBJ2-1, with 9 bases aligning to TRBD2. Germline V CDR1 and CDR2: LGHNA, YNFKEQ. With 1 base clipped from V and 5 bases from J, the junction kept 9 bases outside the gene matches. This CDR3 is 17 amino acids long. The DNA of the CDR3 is TGTGCCAGCAGCCAAGCCTTAGCGGGAGCCTTTGACAATGAGCAGTTCTTC. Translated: CASSQALAGAFDNEQFF.

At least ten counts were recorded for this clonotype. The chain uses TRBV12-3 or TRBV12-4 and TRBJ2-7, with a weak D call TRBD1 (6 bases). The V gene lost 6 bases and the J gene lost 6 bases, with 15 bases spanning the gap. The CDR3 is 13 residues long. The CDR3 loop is CASSINRESEQYF. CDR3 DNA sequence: TGTGCCAGCAGCATTAACAGGGAGAGCGAGCAGTACTTC.

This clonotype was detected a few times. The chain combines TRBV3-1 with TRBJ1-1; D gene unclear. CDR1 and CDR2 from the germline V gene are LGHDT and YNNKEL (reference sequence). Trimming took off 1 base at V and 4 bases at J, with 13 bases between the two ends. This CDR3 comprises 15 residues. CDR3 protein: CASSQGFMASTEAFF. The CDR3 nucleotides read TGTGCCAGCAGCCAAGGTTTTATGGCCAGCACTGAAGCTTTCTTT.

The CDR3: CASSFPASGRANEQFF. The CDR3 region has the DNA TGTGCCAGCAGTTTCCCGGCCAGCGGGAGGGCCAATGAGCAGTTCTTC. The chain recombines TRBV12-3 or TRBV12-4 with TRBJ2-1; 10 bases align to TRBD2. The CDR3 consists of 16 residues. Trimming at V came to 3 bases and at J to 6 bases, leaving 8 bases not matched to a gene.

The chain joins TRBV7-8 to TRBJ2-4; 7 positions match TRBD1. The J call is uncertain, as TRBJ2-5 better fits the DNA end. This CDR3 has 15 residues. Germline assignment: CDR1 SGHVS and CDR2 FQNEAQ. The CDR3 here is CASSLATGRVETQYF. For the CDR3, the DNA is TGTGCCAGCAGCTTAGCGACAGGGCGGGTAGAGACCCAGTACTTC.

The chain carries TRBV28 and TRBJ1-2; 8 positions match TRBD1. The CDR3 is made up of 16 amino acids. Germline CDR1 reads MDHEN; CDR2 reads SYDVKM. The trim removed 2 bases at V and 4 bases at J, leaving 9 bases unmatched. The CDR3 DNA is TGTGCCAGCAGTTTAGGACAGGGCGGGGGCTCCTATGGCTACACCTTC. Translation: CASSLGQGGGSYGYTF.